This is a list of T cell receptor beta chains from one sample in a study of cytomegalovirus exposure and HLA in healthy donors. Measured with immunoSEQ multiplex PCR; TCRdb has only the in-frame clones, and not every one. The sample consists of about 130,000 clones, around nine tenths of them appearing once. Sequenced sample: PBMCs. Receptor source: a young man in good health and CMV-seronegative. CDR3s include the opening cysteine and the closing phenylalanine or tryptophan. The order of the fields is J gene, V gene, CDR3 length, D gene, clone size, CDR3 protein, CDR3 DNA. A D gene is named only where the DNA matches it firmly. Clone size is not always given. Where it is, it says once, few, many or a class for expanded clones.

j_call: TRBJ2-1
v_call: TRBV9
cdr3_length: 13
d_call: NA
clone_size: NA
cdr3_aa: CASSPSGRNEQFF
cdr3_nt: TGTGCCAGCAGCCCCTCAGGCCGCAATGAGCAGTTCTTC

j_call: TRBJ2-2
v_call: TRBV7-3
cdr3_length: 14
d_call: NA
clone_size: NA
cdr3_aa: CASSALASAGELFF
cdr3_nt: TGTGCCAGCAGCGCGCTAGCTTCGGCCGGGGAGCTGTTTTTT

j_call: TRBJ1-1
v_call: TRBV5-1
cdr3_length: 15
d_call: NA
clone_size: NA
cdr3_aa: CASSSDGRSDTEAFF
cdr3_nt: TGCGCCAGCAGCTCCGATGGGCGCTCGGACACTGAAGCTTTCTTT

j_call: TRBJ2-5
v_call: TRBV10-3
cdr3_length: 15
d_call: NA
clone_size: NA
cdr3_aa: CAISWTSDTQETQYF
cdr3_nt: TGTGCCATCAGTTGGACATCAGATACGCAAGAGACCCAGTACTTC

j_call: TRBJ2-1
v_call: TRBV9
cdr3_length: 16
d_call: TRBD2
clone_size: NA
cdr3_aa: CASSTSSGGSYNEQFF
cdr3_nt: TGTGCCAGCAGCACCTCTAGCGGGGGCTCCTACAATGAGCAGTTCTTC

j_call: TRBJ2-3
v_call: TRBV9
cdr3_length: 19
d_call: TRBD2
clone_size: NA
cdr3_aa: CASSLSTSGRASSTDTQYF
cdr3_nt: TGTGCCAGCAGCCTATCGACTAGCGGGAGGGCTAGTAGCACAGATACGCAGTATTTT

j_call: TRBJ1-3
v_call: TRBV7-9
cdr3_length: 15
d_call: TRBD1
clone_size: NA
cdr3_aa: CASTNQGTGLHTIYF
cdr3_nt: TGTGCCAGCACCAACCAAGGGACAGGGCTACACACCATATATTTT

j_call: TRBJ2-7
v_call: TRBV7-9
cdr3_length: 14
d_call: NA
clone_size: NA
cdr3_aa: CASSLEQAGYEQYF
cdr3_nt: TGTGCCAGCAGCTTAGAACAGGCAGGCTACGAGCAGTACTTC

j_call: TRBJ2-6
v_call: TRBV16
cdr3_length: 17
d_call: NA
clone_size: once
cdr3_aa: CASSQGSLAPGANVLTF
cdr3_nt: TGTGCCAGCAGCCAAGGTTCTCTAGCACCTGGGGCCAACGTCCTGACTTTC

j_call: TRBJ1-1
v_call: TRBV19
cdr3_length: 14
d_call: NA
clone_size: NA
cdr3_aa: CASSIGMSDTEAFF
cdr3_nt: TGTGCCAGTAGTATCGGGATGAGTGACACTGAAGCTTTCTTT

j_call: TRBJ2-3
v_call: TRBV10-3
cdr3_length: 18
d_call: TRBD2
clone_size: NA
cdr3_aa: CAISESLPGLAGTDTQYF
cdr3_nt: TGTGCCATCAGTGAGTCTCTTCCCGGACTAGCGGGAACAGATACGCAGTATTTT

j_call: TRBJ2-7
v_call: TRBV27
cdr3_length: 15
d_call: TRBD1
clone_size: NA
cdr3_aa: CASSLDRARSYEQYF
cdr3_nt: TGTGCCAGCAGTCTAGACAGGGCCCGTTCCTACGAGCAGTACTTC

j_call: TRBJ1-1
v_call: TRBV5-4
cdr3_length: 12
d_call: NA
clone_size: NA
cdr3_aa: CASSFAGFEAFF
cdr3_nt: TGTGCCAGCAGCTTTGCGGGATTTGAAGCTTTCTTT

j_call: TRBJ2-1
v_call: TRBV7-6
cdr3_length: 14
d_call: NA
clone_size: few
cdr3_aa: CASSFSDSDNEQFF
cdr3_nt: TGTGCCAGCAGCTTCAGCGACAGTGACAATGAGCAGTTCTTC

j_call: TRBJ1-5
v_call: TRBV7-2
cdr3_length: 14
d_call: NA
clone_size: NA
cdr3_aa: CASSFRVSNQPQHF
cdr3_nt: TGTGCCAGCAGCTTCAGGGTCAGCAATCAGCCCCAGCATTTT

j_call: TRBJ1-1
v_call: TRBV5-4
cdr3_length: 13
d_call: NA
clone_size: NA
cdr3_aa: CASSLDRNTEAFF
cdr3_nt: TGTGCCAGCAGCCTAGACAGGAACACTGAAGCTTTCTTT

j_call: TRBJ2-2
v_call: TRBV27
cdr3_length: 16
d_call: TRBD2
clone_size: NA
cdr3_aa: CASIDSGRANTGELFF
cdr3_nt: TGTGCCAGCATCGATAGCGGGAGGGCGAACACCGGGGAGCTGTTTTTT

j_call: TRBJ1-4
v_call: TRBV2
cdr3_length: 14
d_call: TRBD1
clone_size: NA
cdr3_aa: CASGTRTGAEKLFF
cdr3_nt: TGTGCCAGCGGGACCCGGACAGGGGCTGAAAAACTGTTTTTT

j_call: TRBJ2-7
v_call: TRBV11-2
cdr3_length: 16
d_call: NA
clone_size: NA
cdr3_aa: CASSFTQGAGSYEQYF
cdr3_nt: TGTGCCAGCAGCTTCACCCAGGGCGCAGGTTCCTACGAGCAGTACTTC

j_call: TRBJ2-1
v_call: TRBV6-5
cdr3_length: 13
d_call: TRBD2
clone_size: NA
cdr3_aa: CASTSGRVYEQFF
cdr3_nt: TGTGCCAGCACGAGCGGGAGGGTCTACGAGCAGTTCTTC

j_call: TRBJ2-5
v_call: TRBV11-2
cdr3_length: 13
d_call: NA
clone_size: NA
cdr3_aa: CASSLGLEETQYF
cdr3_nt: TGTGCCAGCAGCTTAGGACTGGAAGAGACCCAGTACTTC

j_call: TRBJ2-1
v_call: TRBV7-9
cdr3_length: 16
d_call: NA
clone_size: NA
cdr3_aa: CASNRLGGIPFNEQFF
cdr3_nt: TGTGCCAGCAACAGACTGGGGGGTATACCCTTCAATGAGCAGTTCTTC

j_call: TRBJ2-1
v_call: TRBV29-1
cdr3_length: 15
d_call: TRBD2
clone_size: NA
cdr3_aa: CSVVDGGSGGNEQFF
cdr3_nt: TGCAGCGTTGTAGATGGCGGGAGTGGTGGGAATGAGCAGTTCTTC

j_call: TRBJ1-5
v_call: TRBV7-9
cdr3_length: 15
d_call: NA
clone_size: NA
cdr3_aa: CASSLSVGGIQPQHF
cdr3_nt: TGTGCCAGCAGCTTATCGGTGGGGGGGATTCAGCCCCAGCATTTT

j_call: TRBJ2-1
v_call: TRBV19
cdr3_length: 12
d_call: NA
clone_size: few
cdr3_aa: CASSIYDNEQFF
cdr3_nt: TGTGCCAGTAGTATTTATGACAATGAGCAGTTCTTC

j_call: TRBJ1-5
v_call: TRBV23-1
cdr3_length: 13
d_call: NA
clone_size: NA
cdr3_aa: CAIPPGGGQPQHF
cdr3_nt: TGCGCCATCCCCCCGGGGGGTGGACAGCCCCAGCATTTT

j_call: TRBJ1-4
v_call: TRBV6-1
cdr3_length: 15
d_call: TRBD1
clone_size: NA
cdr3_aa: CASSVGTGALGKLFF
cdr3_nt: TGTGCCAGCAGCGTAGGGACAGGGGCCCTAGGAAAACTGTTTTTT

j_call: TRBJ2-1
v_call: TRBV5-1
cdr3_length: 16
d_call: NA
clone_size: NA
cdr3_aa: CASKQWGVPFYNEQFF
cdr3_nt: TGCGCCAGCAAGCAATGGGGGGTTCCCTTTTACAATGAGCAGTTCTTC

j_call: TRBJ2-7
v_call: TRBV6-5
cdr3_length: 14
d_call: TRBD1
clone_size: once
cdr3_aa: CASSRTGGDNEQYF
cdr3_nt: TGTGCCAGCAGTCGGACAGGGGGGGATAACGAGCAGTACTTC

j_call: TRBJ2-5
v_call: TRBV5-5
cdr3_length: 14
d_call: TRBD1
clone_size: NA
cdr3_aa: CASSSGTDQETQYF
cdr3_nt: TGTGCCAGCAGCTCGGGGACAGACCAAGAGACCCAGTACTTC

j_call: TRBJ1-1
v_call: TRBV18
cdr3_length: 13
d_call: NA
clone_size: NA
cdr3_aa: CASSPSLRGEAFF
cdr3_nt: TGTGCCAGCTCACCGAGTCTCAGGGGTGAAGCTTTCTTT

j_call: TRBJ1-5
v_call: TRBV7-9
cdr3_length: 19
d_call: TRBD1
clone_size: NA
cdr3_aa: CASSLEPPGQGASGEPQHF
cdr3_nt: TGTGCCAGCAGCTTAGAACCCCCGGGACAGGGGGCGTCGGGGGAGCCCCAGCATTTT

j_call: TRBJ1-4
v_call: TRBV5-1
cdr3_length: 15
d_call: TRBD1
clone_size: NA
cdr3_aa: CASRLQGALGEKLFF
cdr3_nt: TGCGCCAGCAGGTTACAGGGGGCGCTTGGGGAAAAACTGTTTTTT

j_call: TRBJ2-2
v_call: TRBV5-1
cdr3_length: 20
d_call: NA
clone_size: NA
cdr3_aa: CASSFVLGNIIPVNTGELFF
cdr3_nt: TGCGCCAGCAGCTTCGTACTAGGTAATATAATACCCGTGAACACCGGGGAGCTGTTTTTT

j_call: TRBJ2-7
v_call: TRBV4-1
cdr3_length: 11
d_call: NA
clone_size: NA
cdr3_aa: CASSHSYEQYF
cdr3_nt: TGCGCCAGCAGCCACAGCTACGAGCAGTACTTC

j_call: TRBJ1-2
v_call: TRBV6-5
cdr3_length: 13
d_call: NA
clone_size: NA
cdr3_aa: CASREANSYGYTF
cdr3_nt: TGTGCCAGCAGGGAGGCAAACAGCTATGGCTACACCTTC

j_call: TRBJ1-2
v_call: TRBV5-1
cdr3_length: 13
d_call: NA
clone_size: NA
cdr3_aa: CASSLDGFYGYTF
cdr3_nt: TGCGCCAGCAGCTTGGACGGGTTTTATGGCTACACCTTC

j_call: TRBJ1-2
v_call: TRBV19
cdr3_length: 11
d_call: NA
clone_size: NA
cdr3_aa: CASMLGDGYTF
cdr3_nt: TGTGCCAGTATGTTAGGGGATGGCTACACCTTC

j_call: TRBJ1-1
v_call: TRBV19
cdr3_length: 18
d_call: NA
clone_size: NA
cdr3_aa: CASSMTGRRTPGNTEAFF
cdr3_nt: TGTGCCAGTAGTATGACAGGCAGACGGACCCCTGGGAACACTGAAGCTTTCTTT

j_call: TRBJ2-1
v_call: TRBV6-1
cdr3_length: 15
d_call: TRBD1
clone_size: NA
cdr3_aa: CASSDLKGTGDEQFF
cdr3_nt: TGTGCCAGCAGTGACCTAAAAGGGACAGGCGATGAGCAGTTCTTC

j_call: TRBJ2-7
v_call: TRBV2
cdr3_length: 14
d_call: TRBD2
clone_size: few
cdr3_aa: CASSSGLAGDEQYF
cdr3_nt: TGTGCCAGCAGTTCCGGACTAGCGGGAGACGAGCAGTACTTC

j_call: TRBJ2-3
v_call: TRBV7-6
cdr3_length: 17
d_call: TRBD2
clone_size: NA
cdr3_aa: CASSLDQLAGGSGTQYF
cdr3_nt: TGTGCCAGCAGCCTAGACCAACTAGCGGGAGGTTCGGGTACGCAGTATTTT

j_call: TRBJ1-3
v_call: TRBV7-9
cdr3_length: 13
d_call: NA
clone_size: NA
cdr3_aa: CASGPSSGNTIYF
cdr3_nt: TGTGCCAGTGGTCCCAGCTCTGGAAACACCATATATTTT

j_call: TRBJ2-1
v_call: TRBV4-1
cdr3_length: 14
d_call: TRBD2
clone_size: few
cdr3_aa: CASTRGGRDNEQFF
cdr3_nt: TGCGCCAGCACCCGAGGCGGGAGGGACAATGAGCAGTTCTTC

j_call: TRBJ1-5
v_call: TRBV5-1
cdr3_length: 15
d_call: NA
clone_size: once
cdr3_aa: CASSLAGDRYQPQHF
cdr3_nt: TGCGCCAGCAGCTTGGCTGGAGACAGATATCAGCCCCAGCATTTT

j_call: TRBJ2-1
v_call: TRBV29-1
cdr3_length: 14
d_call: TRBD1
clone_size: NA
cdr3_aa: CSAIPGQGANEQFF
cdr3_nt: TGCAGCGCTATACCGGGACAGGGGGCCAATGAGCAGTTCTTC

j_call: TRBJ2-5
v_call: TRBV30
cdr3_length: 11
d_call: NA
clone_size: NA
cdr3_aa: CAWTGKETQYF
cdr3_nt: TGTGCCTGGACAGGGAAAGAGACCCAGTACTTC

j_call: TRBJ1-1
v_call: TRBV2
cdr3_length: 14
d_call: NA
clone_size: NA
cdr3_aa: CASSFQGSVTEAFF
cdr3_nt: TGTGCCAGCAGTTTCCAGGGAAGTGTCACTGAAGCTTTCTTT

j_call: TRBJ2-1
v_call: TRBV2
cdr3_length: 15
d_call: NA
clone_size: NA
cdr3_aa: CASGTGGGAYNEQFF
cdr3_nt: TGTGCCAGCGGGACGGGGGGCGGGGCTTACAATGAGCAGTTCTTC

j_call: TRBJ2-7
v_call: TRBV6-6
cdr3_length: 13
d_call: NA
clone_size: NA
cdr3_aa: CASWENRAYEQYF
cdr3_nt: TGTGCCAGCTGGGAAAACAGGGCCTACGAGCAGTACTTC

j_call: TRBJ2-2
v_call: TRBV2
cdr3_length: 13
d_call: TRBD2
clone_size: NA
cdr3_aa: CASSSGRPGELFF
cdr3_nt: TGTGCCAGCAGTAGCGGGAGACCCGGGGAGCTGTTTTTT

j_call: TRBJ2-5
v_call: TRBV5-1
cdr3_length: 13
d_call: NA
clone_size: NA
cdr3_aa: CASSLGQGETQYF
cdr3_nt: TGCGCCAGCAGCTTGGGCCAGGGGGAGACCCAGTACTTC

j_call: TRBJ2-5
v_call: TRBV2
cdr3_length: 15
d_call: NA
clone_size: NA
cdr3_aa: CASSRTGRVSEAQYF
cdr3_nt: TGTGCCAGCAGTCGAACTGGACGGGTCTCGGAGGCCCAGTACTTC

j_call: TRBJ2-2
v_call: TRBV19
cdr3_length: 16
d_call: TRBD2
clone_size: once
cdr3_aa: CASSAIAGAVTGELFF
cdr3_nt: TGTGCCAGTAGTGCAATAGCGGGAGCCGTCACCGGGGAGCTGTTTTTT

j_call: TRBJ2-2
v_call: TRBV7-3
cdr3_length: 14
d_call: NA
clone_size: NA
cdr3_aa: CASSFGLQSGELFF
cdr3_nt: TGTGCCAGCAGCTTCGGACTCCAGTCCGGGGAGCTGTTTTTT